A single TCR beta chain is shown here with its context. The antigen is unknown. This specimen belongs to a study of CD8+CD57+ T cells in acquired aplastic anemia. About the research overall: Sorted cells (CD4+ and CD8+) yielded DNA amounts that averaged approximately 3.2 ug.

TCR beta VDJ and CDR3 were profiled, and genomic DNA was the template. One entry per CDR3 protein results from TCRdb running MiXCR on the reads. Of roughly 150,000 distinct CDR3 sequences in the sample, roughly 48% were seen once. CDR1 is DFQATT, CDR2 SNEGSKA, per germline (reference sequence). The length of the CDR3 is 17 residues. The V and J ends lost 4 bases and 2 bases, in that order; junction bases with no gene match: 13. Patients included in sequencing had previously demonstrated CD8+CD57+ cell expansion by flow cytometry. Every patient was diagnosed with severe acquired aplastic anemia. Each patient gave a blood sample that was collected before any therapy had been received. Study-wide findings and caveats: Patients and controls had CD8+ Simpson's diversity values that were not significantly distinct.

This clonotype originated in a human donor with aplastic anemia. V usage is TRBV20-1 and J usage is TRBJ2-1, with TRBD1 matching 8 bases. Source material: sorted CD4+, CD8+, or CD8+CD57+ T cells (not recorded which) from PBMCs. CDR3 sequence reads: CSANKKGRQGPYNEQFF. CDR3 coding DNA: TGCAGTGCTAATAAGAAGGGAAGACAGGGGCCCTACAATGAGCAGTTCTTC.